A single sample is the source of the 24 T cell receptor beta chains below, sequenced in a study of molecular identifiers for immune sequencing clone quantification (dated by TCRdb to the late 2010s). Receptor amplification or capture employed PCR. Sequenced on a NextSeq 500. TCRdb applied fastp at Q25 and MiXCR to the public reads, then kept only in-frame beta chains. Every entry covers one CDR3 protein and lists the most common genes and DNA from its rows. A total of more than 95,000 distinct CDR3 sequences appear in this sample, 24% of them only once. The top ten clones comprise approximately 0.94% of the sample. Source material: naive CD8+ T cells from blood, with Jurkat cell RNA spiked in. The sample's cell subset or site label, in plain terms: FACS-sorted CD8+CD4-CCR7+CD45RA+ naive T cells. These receptor sequences come from a human donor in good health. Some libraries in this study had Jurkat cell RNA spiked in.

At least ten counts were recorded for this clonotype. V is TRBV4-1 and J is TRBJ2-2; the match to TRBD2 covers 9 bases. Germline loops: CDR1 MGHRA, CDR2 YSYEKL. This CDR3 has 13 residues. J was trimmed by 5 bases and V by 8 bases; bases with no gene match: 3. CDR3 region: CASESGGTGELFF. CDR3 coding DNA: TGCGCCAGCGAAAGCGGGGGGACCGGGGAGCTGTTTTTT.

The V gene is TRBV4-3, the J gene TRBJ1-3; D not certain. V was pared by 1 base and J by 4 bases, with 14 bases between. Germline V lookup: CDR1 LGHNA, CDR2 YSLEER. The CDR3 covers 16 residues. The CDR3 DNA is TGCGCCAGCAGCCAAGGGGTTAGTCAGCCCGGAAACACCATATATTTT. Its translation: CASSQGVSQPGNTIYF.

There are many counts of this clonotype. The J gene is TRBJ2-3, the V gene TRBV7-9; no reliable D call. Germline values: CDR1 SEHNR, CDR2 FQNEAQ (reference sequence). CDR3 length equals 14 residues. Trimming cost V 2 bases and J 4 bases, with 10 bases left between them. The CDR3 spells CASSLILGPDTQYF. CDR3 DNA sequence: TGTGCCAGCAGCTTAATTCTCGGTCCAGATACGCAGTATTTT. Full variable domain (missing parts from reference TRBV7-9 and TRBJ2-3): DTGVSQNPRHKITKRGQNVTFRCDPISEHNRLYWYRQTLGQGPEFLTYFQNEAQLEKSRLLSDRFSAERPKGSFSTLEIQRTEQGDSAMYLCASSLILGPDTQYFGPGTRLTVL.

The J gene is TRBJ1-5, the V gene TRBV7-9; tentative D call: TRBD1 (6 bases). V dropped 1 base and J dropped 0 bases, with 19 bases sitting between them. The CDR3 sequence is 19 residues long. Looked up from germline, CDR1 is SEHNR and CDR2 is FQNEAQ (reference sequence). The CDR3 region has the DNA TGTGCCAGCAGCTTAGGGGGCGGACAGTCCCCGTATAGCAATCAGCCCCAGCATTTT. Protein sequence: CASSLGGGQSPYSNQPQHF.

This chain uses TRBV6-2 or TRBV6-3 with TRBJ2-1; D perhaps matches TRBD2 (7 bases). Germline CDR1 reads MNHEY; CDR2 reads SVGEGT. The V gene lost 11 bases and the J gene lost 3 bases, with 11 bases spanning the gap. The CDR3 has 12 residues. CDR3 loop: CAGGAYYNEQFF. DNA of the CDR3: TGTGCCGGGGGGGCTTACTACAATGAGCAGTTCTTC.

This clonotype has ten or more counts. The chain recombines TRBV4-3 with TRBJ1-2; D remains ambiguous. Germline-derived CDR1 and CDR2 are LGHNA and YSLEER. Trimming left V 6 bases short and J 4 bases short, with 12 bases between. The CDR3 is made up of 13 amino acids. The CDR3 DNA follows: TGCGCCAGCAGTCATGAAACGGGCTATGGCTACACCTTC. As protein: CASSHETGYGYTF.

This clonotype has just a few counts. This chain joins TRBV11-2 and TRBJ2-5; 10 nucleotides match TRBD2. There are 18 residues in the CDR3. Germline trimming cut 5 bases from V and 2 bases from J; bases unmatched to any gene: 14. CDR1 and CDR2 (germline): SGHAT, FQNNGV. This CDR3 is CASSPRGLAGGLQETQYF. For the CDR3, the DNA is TGTGCCAGCAGCCCTAGGGGGTTAGCGGGGGGTTTACAAGAGACCCAGTACTTC.

This clonotype was counted at least ten times. This CDR3 reads CASTRNPAEQFF. CDR3 in DNA: TGTGCCAGCACCCGCAACCCGGCTGAGCAGTTCTTC. The chain couples TRBV2 to TRBJ2-1; D remains unclear. The V gene lost 7 bases and the J gene lost 9 bases, with 13 bases spanning the gap. Looked up from germline, CDR1 is SNHLY and CDR2 is FYNNEI. The CDR3 has 12 amino acids.

The gene calls are TRBV20-1 and TRBJ2-3, with D tentatively TRBD1 (5 bases). CDR3 length equals 14 residues. CDR1 and CDR2 (germline): DFQATT, SNEGSKA (reference sequence). The CDR3 region is CSIKYTDIPDTQYF. As DNA, the CDR3 is TGCAGCATCAAGTACACGGACATTCCAGATACGCAGTATTTT.

This clonotype was seen a few times. The chain joins TRBV4-1 to TRBJ1-1; no clear D. The V gene's germline CDR1 is MGHRA and CDR2 YSYEKL. V dropped 4 bases and J dropped 5 bases, with 5 bases sitting between them. This CDR3 spans 11 amino acids. The CDR3 DNA is TGCGCCAGCAGCCGGGCAACTGAAGCTTTCTTT. Its protein product is CASSRATEAFF.

This clonotype appeared many times. This sequence joins TRBV28 and TRBJ2-3; tentative D call: TRBD1 (5 bases). The V and J ends lost 7 bases and 4 bases respectively, with 15 bases between them. This CDR3 comprises 14 residues. CDR1 is MDHEN and CDR2 is SYDVKM in the germline V gene. The CDR3 DNA sequence: TGTGCCAGCAACCAGATAGGGGCCCCAGATACGCAGTATTTT. Translating it yields CASNQIGAPDTQYF.

This clonotype has more than one count but fewer than ten. This CDR3 reads CASAGTSLNEQFF. The CDR3 nucleotides are TGTGCCAGTGCAGGGACTAGTTTGAATGAGCAGTTCTTC. The V gene is TRBV19, the J gene TRBJ2-1; 8 bases match TRBD2. The V and J ends lost 8 bases and 7 bases, in that order; junction bases with no gene match: 7. CDR1 and CDR2 (germline): LNHDA, SQIVND (reference sequence). The CDR3 is 13 amino acids.

This clonotype came up many times. This chain joins TRBV12-3 or TRBV12-4 and TRBJ2-5, with 8 positions matching TRBD1. The CDR3 spans 16 residues. V lost 8 bases to trimming and J lost 0 bases; unmatched junction nucleotides: 11. CDR3 sequence: CASGWGTGEYQETQYF. The CDR3 nucleotides are TGTGCCAGCGGATGGGGGACAGGAGAGTACCAAGAGACCCAGTACTTC.

This clonotype was seen only a few times. The V call is TRBV19, the J call TRBJ1-5, with D perhaps TRBD1 (5 bases). This CDR3 region has 15 residues. V was trimmed by 1 base and J by 7 bases, leaving 14 bases between them. Germline V gene data show CDR1 as LNHDA and CDR2 as SQIVND (reference sequence). The CDR3 is CASSIGGGGGQPQHF. The CDR3 bases are TGTGCCAGTAGTATAGGTGGCGGGGGAGGACAGCCCCAGCATTTT.

The rearrangement joins TRBV10-3 to TRBJ1-1, with D unclear. CDR1 is ENHRY, CDR2 SYGVKD, per germline. The CDR3 length is 14 residues. The ends were cut back, 0 bases at V and 4 bases at J, with 9 bases in the middle. The CDR3 DNA sequence: TGTGCCATCAGTGAGTCCCGGGGAGGCACTGAAGCTTTCTTT. Its protein product is CAISESRGGTEAFF.

Many counts were recorded for this clonotype. This chain uses TRBV20-1 with TRBJ2-7; the match to TRBD2 covers 8 bases. This CDR3 spans 16 amino acids. Germline V gene sequence: CDR1 DFQATT, CDR2 SNEGSKA (reference sequence). J lost 2 bases, V lost 3 bases, and 12 bases had no gene match. For the CDR3, the DNA is TGCAGTGCTAGCCCCATCCTAGCGGGCCGCACCTACGAGCAGTACTTC. This encodes CSASPILAGRTYEQYF.

The V call is TRBV3-2, the J call TRBJ2-3; TRBD2, the table's D call, was not compared with the DNA. TRBV3-2 is tagged as a pseudogene. The CDR3 loop spans 18 amino acids. The CDR3 here is CASRSRWTSGENTDTQYF. CDR3 nucleotides: TGTGCCAGCAGGAGTCGGTGGACTAGCGGGGAGAACACAGATACGCAGTATTTT.

This clonotype was seen many times. The chain uses TRBV27 and TRBJ2-7, with D unclear. V shed 6 bases and J shed 2 bases, with 11 bases lying between them. This CDR3 contains 13 residues. Germline V lookup: CDR1 MNHEY, CDR2 SMNVEV (reference sequence). DNA for the CDR3: TGTGCCAGCAGCCCCGGACGGGCCTACGAGCAGTACTTC. The encoded protein is CASSPGRAYEQYF.

The rearrangement joins TRBV6-1 to TRBJ1-2, with D maybe TRBD1 (5 bases). Deletions cut 7 bases from V and 8 bases from J, with 14 bases between. The CDR3 spans 12 residues. Germline CDR1 is MNHNS and CDR2 is SASEGT. CDR3 DNA: TGTGCCAGCAATAGGGGATTGGGAGGCTACACCTTC. Residues: CASNRGLGGYTF.

As for this clonotype: A much larger clone differs from this one at a single base, so this may be a read error. V usage is TRBV6-5 and J usage is TRBJ1-1; D remains ambiguous. CDR1 is MNHEY and CDR2 is SVGAGI in the germline V gene. The CDR3 consists of 13 residues. V gave up 6 bases and J gave up 0 bases, with 8 bases separating them. CDR3 protein: CASRRVMNTEAFF. The CDR3 DNA is TGTGCCAGCAGGAGGGTCATGAACACTGAAGCTTTCTTT.

This clonotype was counted many times. The chain links TRBV13 to TRBJ2-2, with D possibly being TRBD1 (5 bases). There are 13 residues in the CDR3. Trimming stripped 5 bases from V and 4 bases from J, with 8 bases between. From germline, CDR1 is PRHDT and CDR2 FYEKMQ (reference sequence). In nucleotides, the CDR3 is TGTGCCAGCAGCCAAAGGGGCACCGGGGAGCTGTTTTTT. Translation gives CASSQRGTGELFF.

The rearrangement uses TRBV5-1 and TRBJ2-7; the D gene could be TRBD1 or TRBD2 (5 bases each). V was trimmed by 6 bases and J by 1 base, leaving 11 bases between them. CDR1 and CDR2 (germline): SGHRS, YFSETQ. This CDR3 contains 13 residues. As DNA, the CDR3 is TGCGCCAGCAATAGGGACGGTTCCTACGAGCAGTACTTC. This encodes CASNRDGSYEQYF.

This clonotype was detected ten times or more. The rearrangement uses TRBV30 and TRBJ2-1, with D unclear. V was pared by 2 bases and J by 9 bases, with 11 bases between. This CDR3 comprises 12 residues. The germline V gene has CDR1 GTSNPN and CDR2 SVGIG (reference sequence). CDR3 loop: CAWSPLSTEQFF. CDR3 DNA: TGTGCCTGGAGTCCCCTTAGCACTGAGCAGTTCTTC.

This clonotype showed up many times. The chain joins TRBV6-2 or TRBV6-3 to TRBJ2-7, with D perhaps matching TRBD2 (5 bases). This CDR3 has 15 residues. Trimming removed 2 bases from V and 5 bases from J, with 16 bases in between. Germline assignment: CDR1 MNHEY and CDR2 SVGEGT. CDR3 residues: CASSYPGKAVNEQYF. CDR3 nucleotide sequence: TGTGCCAGCAGTTACCCCGGGAAGGCAGTAAACGAGCAGTACTTC.